These T cell receptor beta chains were read from a single sample in a study of beta chain features in type 1 diabetes. Assay: immunoSEQ multiplex PCR; the TCRdb copy retains only in-frame clones and omits some. The sample shows under 950,000 clones, 17% of them seen only once. Sequenced: naive CD4+ T cells from blood. The origin of the receptors is a woman between 18 and 29 years old in good health. Each CDR3 is given with its conserved first and last residue. The order of the fields is V gene, D gene, clone size, J gene, CDR3 DNA, CDR3 protein. The D gene is left open where the match is weak. The size of a clone is reported for some rows only, either as once, few or many, or as a class for expanded clones.

TRBV19	-	-	TRBJ1-1	TGTGCCAGTAAGAATCGAGGGTCTATGAACACTGAAGCTTTCTTT	CASKNRGSMNTEAFF
TRBV13	-	few	TRBJ1-1	TGTGCCAGCAGCTTAGGCCATCTGGGGATGAACACTGAAGCTTTCTTT	CASSLGHLGMNTEAFF
TRBV5-4	-	-	TRBJ2-3	TGTGCCAGCAGCTTAAGCGCTAGCACAGATACGCAGTATTTT	CASSLSASTDTQYF
TRBV20-1	-	few	TRBJ1-2	TGCAGTGGGGGGCGTGGCTACACCTTC	CSGGRGYTF
TRBV4-1	-	-	TRBJ2-1	TGCGCCAGCAGCAACTCCTACAATGAGCAGTTCTTC	CASSNSYNEQFF
TRBV7-9	-	-	TRBJ2-7	TGTGCCAGCAGCTTAGTATCGGGCTCTTCCTACGAGCAGTACTTC	CASSLVSGSSYEQYF
TRBV7-9	TRBD2	few	TRBJ2-5	TGTGCCAGCAGCCACGGGACTAAAGAGACCCAGTACTTC	CASSHGTKETQYF
TRBV7-2	-	-	TRBJ2-7	TGTGCCAGCAGCTTATCTCCCTACGAGCAGTACTTC	CASSLSPYEQYF
TRBV11-2	-	few	TRBJ2-1	TGTGCCAGCAGCCCACCGCCCGGTCATAAGGGCCGAAAAAACAATGAGCAGTTCTTC	CASSPPPGHKGRKNNEQFF
TRBV4-2	TRBD1	few	TRBJ1-2	TGTGCCAGCAGCCAAGATCGGATCCGGGCAGGGGGCATCTATGGCTACACCTTC	CASSQDRIRAGGIYGYTF
TRBV10-2	TRBD2	-	TRBJ2-3	TGCGCCAGCAGCGGAACTAGCGGGAGTCCAGATACGCAGTATTTT	CASSGTSGSPDTQYF
TRBV7-9	TRBD2	-	TRBJ2-3	TGTGCCAGCAGCCGGACTAGAGACACAGATACGCAGTATTTT	CASSRTRDTDTQYF
TRBV5-1	TRBD2	once	TRBJ2-3	TGCGCCAGCAGCGCCGGGACTAGCGGGCGAGGGGGCACAGATACGCAGTATTTT	CASSAGTSGRGGTDTQYF
TRBV28	-	few	TRBJ2-5	TGTGCCAGCAGTCCCCAGGGGCCAGGGAAGACCCAGTACTTC	CASSPQGPGKTQYF
TRBV7-2	-	few	TRBJ1-3	TGTGCCAGCAGCTCCCATGGGGTGAACTCTGGAAACACCATATATTTT	CASSSHGVNSGNTIYF
TRBV6-5	-	-	TRBJ2-5	TGTGCCAGCAGTTACTCGAATCTCAGGACCCAGTACTTC	CASSYSNLRTQYF
TRBV10-3	-	-	TRBJ2-1	TGTGCCATCAGTGAGTCGCTAGCCGGGAGTGGCAATGAGCAGTTCTTC	CAISESLAGSGNEQFF